This T cell receptor (beta chain) was identified in a study of CD8 T cells in Susac syndrome. In germline, CDR1 is SGHRS, CDR2 YFSETQ. The ends were cut back, 5 bases at V and 4 bases at J, with 12 bases in the middle. This CDR3 is built from 13 residues. With random hexamers, roughly 0.45 to 1 ug RNA was reverse transcribed. A multiplex approach, immunoSEQ multiplex PCR, amplified TCR beta CDR3 across 54 Vbeta and 13 Jbeta. MiXCR, applied by TCRdb to the immunoSEQ multiplex PCR reads, yields one record per CDR3 protein. The sample has 100,000 to 150,000 distinct CDR3 sequences; over 90% are singletons.

V usage is TRBV5-1 and J usage is TRBJ1-2, with D possibly being TRBD1 (5 bases). The TCR sequence derives from a human donor with multiple sclerosis. The sequenced sample consisted of CD8+ T cells from PBMCs. CDR3 nucleotides: TGCGCCAGCAGGGAGGGGAGCGGCTATGGCTACACCTTC. Protein sequence: CASREGSGYGYTF.